The text below deals with one T cell receptor (beta chain). Its antigen is still unknown. This entry belongs to a study of T cell responses to AZD1222 COVID-19 vaccine. Study-level results: Unmutated regions of variants are reportedly targeted by nearly half of spike-specific TCRs. Spike as a whole was targeted by vaccine-associated CD4 TCRs, dominant at 160-218 and 743-854. It was only 6 or 7 AZD1222 recipients who were seropositive at baseline.

CDR1 SQVTM and CDR2 ANQGSEA come from the germline V gene. This CDR3 comprises 11 residues. The ends were cut back, 7 bases at V and 0 bases at J, with 5 bases in the middle. Measured with immunoSEQ multiplex PCR; TCRdb has only the in-frame clones, and not every one. This repertoire shows 75,000 to 100,000 clones, 75% to 90% found once; its top ten account for approximately 25%. The specimen was peripheral blood, collected on day 0 of AZD1222 vaccination. The chain uses TRBV29-1 and TRBJ2-3, with D unresolved. This receptor was identified in an adult in good health. CDR3 loop: CSASSTDTQYF. For the CDR3, the DNA is TGCAGCGCTAGTAGCACAGATACGCAGTATTTT.